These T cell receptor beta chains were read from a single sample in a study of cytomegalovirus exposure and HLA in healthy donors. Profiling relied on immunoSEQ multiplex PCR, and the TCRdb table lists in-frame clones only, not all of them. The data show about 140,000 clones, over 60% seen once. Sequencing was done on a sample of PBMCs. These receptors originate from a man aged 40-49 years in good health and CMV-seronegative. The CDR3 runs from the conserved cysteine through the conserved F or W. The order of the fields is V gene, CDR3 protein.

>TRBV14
CASSQDPRPRRGYTF
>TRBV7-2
CASSFSGLEEKLFF
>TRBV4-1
CASSRPGTGGALGPRETQYF
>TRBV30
CAWSVIGGLGYTF
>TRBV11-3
CASSGRGGEQFF
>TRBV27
CASSPSGTSYEQYF
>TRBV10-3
CAISELAGLAGGTDTQYF
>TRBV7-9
CASSSHLLERGKTGELFF
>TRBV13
CASSSPGTSDYEQYF
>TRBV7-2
CASSSGQGAMSAEQYF
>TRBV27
CASSLVIPGQGYYSPLHF
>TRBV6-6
CASSYGADRGAGELFF
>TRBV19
CASSKREDQPQHF
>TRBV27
CASSLRNSYEQYF
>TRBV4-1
CASSQSWDRSTFPYEQYF
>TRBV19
CASSISRTAQETQYF
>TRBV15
CATSRGRDSISSTDTQYF
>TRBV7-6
CASSFGGSYEQYF
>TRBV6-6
CASKLAATDTQYF
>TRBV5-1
CASSPGTSLFTDTQYF
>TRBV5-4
CASSRTSGNTGELFF
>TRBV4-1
CASSPNTGEYEQYF
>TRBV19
CASSITRDSYEQYF